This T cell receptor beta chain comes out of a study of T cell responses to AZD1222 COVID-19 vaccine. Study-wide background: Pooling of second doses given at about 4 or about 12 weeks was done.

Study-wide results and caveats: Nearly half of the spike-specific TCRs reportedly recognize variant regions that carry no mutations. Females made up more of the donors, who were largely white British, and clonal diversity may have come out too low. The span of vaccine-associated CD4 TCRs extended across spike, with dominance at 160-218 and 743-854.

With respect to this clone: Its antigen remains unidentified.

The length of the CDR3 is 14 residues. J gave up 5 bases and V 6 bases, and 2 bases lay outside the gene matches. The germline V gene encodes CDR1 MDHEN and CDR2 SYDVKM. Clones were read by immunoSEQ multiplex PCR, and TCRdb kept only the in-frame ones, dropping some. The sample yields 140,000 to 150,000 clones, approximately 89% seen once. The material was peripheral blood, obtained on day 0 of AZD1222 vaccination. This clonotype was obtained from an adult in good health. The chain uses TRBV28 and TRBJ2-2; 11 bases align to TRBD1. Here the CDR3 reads CASRGQGVTGELFF. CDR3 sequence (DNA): TGTGCCAGCAGGGGACAGGGGGTTACCGGGGAGCTGTTTTTT.